A selection of T cell receptor beta chains follows, all from one sample in a study of blood T cells in healthy people across ages. TCRdb recomputed calls from the 5' RACE reads with MiXCR, one row per CDR3 protein. There are about 1,600,000 distinct CDR3 sequences in the sample; 40% to 50% occur only once, and 7.9% lies in the top ten. Sequenced input: blood. These receptors were taken from a woman between 18 and 30 years old in good health. The CDR3 runs from the conserved cysteine through the conserved F or W. A D gene is named only where the DNA matches it firmly. Clone size is given for some rows only: seen once, a few or many times, or a class if the clone is expanded.

>-|TRBV4-1|-|TRBJ2-1
TGCGCCAGCAGCCAAGATGGTGTGGGTCCCCAGTACAATGAGCAGTTCTTC
CASSQDGVGPQYNEQFF
>TRBD2|TRBV7-2|-|TRBJ2-3
TGTGCCAGCAGCTTAGAGAGCGGGGCGCGCACAGATACGCAGTATTTT
CASSLESGARTDTQYF
>TRBD1|TRBV2|-|TRBJ1-2
TGTGCCAGCAGTGAAGAAACAGGGGATCCCCGGGGCTACACCTTC
CASSEETGDPRGYTF
>-|TRBV5-1|-|TRBJ2-7
TGCGCCAGCACCCTCCTCGCTGGGGGAGCGGCCTACGAGCAGTACTTC
CASTLLAGGAAYEQYF
>TRBD2|TRBV3-1|-|TRBJ2-7
TGTGCCAGCAGCGAACTAGCGGGCCCTTACGAGCAGTACTTC
CASSELAGPYEQYF
>-|TRBV4-1|few|TRBJ2-5
TGCGCCAGCAGCCAGATAACAGGACAGCCCCAAGAGACCCAGTACTTC
CASSQITGQPQETQYF
>TRBD1|TRBV6-5|-|TRBJ2-5
TGTGCCAGCAGCCTCACTCCGGGACAGCAAGAGACCCAGTACTTC
CASSLTPGQQETQYF
>-|TRBV5-1|-|TRBJ2-1
TGCGCCAGCAGCTTGAAACAGGCCGACAATGAGCAGTTCTTC
CASSLKQADNEQFF
>-|TRBV6-2/TRBV6-3|-|TRBJ2-7
TGTGCCAGCAGCTTCCCGACTAGAAAGATATCCTACGAGCAGTACTTC
CASSFPTRKISYEQYF
>TRBD2|TRBV10-3|few|TRBJ2-3
TGTGCCATCAGTGAGTCGGGCGGAGCGGGGGGGCCAGATACGCAGTATTTT
CAISESGGAGGPDTQYF
>TRBD2|TRBV18|few|TRBJ2-5
TGTGCCAGCTCACCTCAGCGGGGGAGCGAGACCCAGTACTTC
CASSPQRGSETQYF
>TRBD2|TRBV6-5|-|TRBJ2-1
TGTGCCAGCAAGCGGGGGTTCTACAATGAGCAGTTCTTC
CASKRGFYNEQFF
>-|TRBV20-1|-|TRBJ2-3
TGCAGTGCTAGAAGCTCCGGGACTTACACAGATACGCAGTATTTT
CSARSSGTYTDTQYF
>-|TRBV5-1|few|TRBJ2-6
TGCGCCAGCAGCTTGGGGCAAACTGGGGCCAACGTCCTGACTTTC
CASSLGQTGANVLTF
>-|TRBV2|-|TRBJ2-5
TGTGCCAGCAGTGTCATACGCCAAGAGACCCAGTACTTC
CASSVIRQETQYF
>-|TRBV30|-|TRBJ2-7
TGTGCCTGGAGTGTCAGTCTAGGGGGGCAGTACTTC
CAWSVSLGGQYF
>TRBD2|TRBV4-1|-|TRBJ2-3
TGCGCCAGCAGCCACGGGACTAGCGGTGATACGCAGTATTTT
CASSHGTSGDTQYF
>TRBD2|TRBV7-2|-|TRBJ2-5
TGTGCCAGCAGCTTAGTGGCGGGGGGCCCCGGCAATGAGCAGTACTTC
CASSLVAGGPGNEQYF